A single sample gave rise to the 26 T cell receptor beta chains below, sequenced in a study of identical twins. TCRdb re-called the 5' RACE reads through MiXCR, storing one row per CDR3 protein. Of 400,000 to 550,000 distinct CDR3 sequences in the sample, 20% to 25% are singletons; the top ten hold roughly 0.91%. These data were likewise used in another study, on T cells expressing NK-cell markers.

Sequences were obtained from CD4+ T cells sorted from blood. The receptors come from a woman aged 18-29 years in good health.

This clonotype has only a few counts. This CDR3 is CAISDKLGYEQFF. The CDR3 region has the DNA TGTGCCATCAGTGATAAACTAGGGTATGAGCAGTTCTTC. The chain recombines TRBV10-3 with TRBJ2-1; tentative D call: TRBD2 (5 bases). The V and J ends lost 3 bases and 8 bases respectively, with 11 bases between them. Germline CDR1 reads ENHRY; CDR2 reads SYGVKD. The CDR3 is 13 amino acids.

Concerning this clonotype: An end of the junction does not agree with germline; a read error may underlie this. This chain connects TRBV5-6 to TRBJ1-6; TRBD1 aligns across 8 bases. Germline lookup yields CDR1 SGHDT and CDR2 YYEEEE. CDR3 length: 15 amino acids. The CDR3 DNA sequence: TGTGCAAGCAGCTCAATACAGGGGGTTAGTTCACCCCTCCACTTT. It codes for CASSSIQGVSSPLHF.

This clonotype was picked up a small number of times. The chain combines TRBV20-1 with TRBJ1-6; possibly TRBD1 for D (6 bases). V gave up 6 bases and J gave up 10 bases, with 25 bases separating them. The CDR3 length is 16 residues. Per germline, CDR1 DFQATT and CDR2 SNEGSKA (reference sequence). The CDR3 reads CSAPVSATGRNSPLHF. The CDR3, as DNA: TGCAGTGCCCCAGTGAGCGCGACAGGAAGAAACTCACCCCTCCACTTT.

There are a few counts of this clonotype. The chain carries TRBV5-1 and TRBJ2-1; 9 positions agree with TRBD2. V dropped 2 bases and J dropped 3; count of bases not matched to a gene: 12. There are 18 residues in the CDR3. CDR1 is SGHRS, CDR2 YFSETQ, per germline. The CDR3 loop reads CASSFNTVPSGVYNEQFF. DNA for the CDR3: TGCGCCAGCAGCTTCAATACAGTACCTAGCGGGGTCTACAATGAGCAGTTCTTC.

This clonotype was seen more than once but under ten times. The chain joins TRBV20-1 to TRBJ2-1; 8 nucleotides align to TRBD2. Germline values: CDR1 DFQATT, CDR2 SNEGSKA (reference sequence). J gave up 6 bases and V 8 bases, and 12 bases lay outside the gene matches. The CDR3 has 14 residues. The CDR3 nucleotides read TGCAGTTTTACCCGGACCGGGACTAGCAATGAGCAGTTCTTC. Its protein product is CSFTRTGTSNEQFF.

The chain recombines TRBV18 with TRBJ2-3; 12 bases line up with TRBD2. The trim removed 3 bases at V and 7 bases at J, leaving 8 bases unmatched. Germline V lookup: CDR1 KGHSH, CDR2 LQKENI. The CDR3 loop spans 16 amino acids. The CDR3 is CASSPSSGGARNTQYF. CDR3 nucleotides: TGTGCCAGCTCACCCTCTAGCGGGGGGGCCAGAAATACGCAGTATTTT.

The chain employs TRBV29-1 and TRBJ1-4; D is unclear. Trimming cost V 7 bases and J 0 bases, with 12 bases left between them. CDR3 size: 14 residues. Germline assignment: CDR1 SQVTM and CDR2 ANQGSEA. Here the CDR3 reads CSASTVATNEKLFF. The CDR3 DNA reads as TGCAGCGCTTCTACAGTGGCAACTAATGAAAAACTGTTTTTT.

This clonotype occurred many times. The chain has TRBV12-3 or TRBV12-4 and TRBJ1-1, with a possible D match to TRBD1 (6 bases). V lost 2 bases and J 11 bases, leaving 18 bases between the germline ends. The CDR3 sequence is 14 residues long. The CDR3 DNA follows: TGTGCCAGCAGTTTAAGTTTCGGGACAAATTACGCTTTCTTT. Translated, it gives CASSLSFGTNYAFF.

The chain's CDR3 is CATRSRHNEQFF. The CDR3 DNA follows: TGTGCCACCCGTAGCCGACACAATGAGCAGTTCTTC. This chain connects TRBV24-1 to TRBJ2-1, with no clear D. CDR3 length equals 12 residues. Trimming stripped 9 bases from V and 5 bases from J, with 10 bases between. Germline CDR1 KGHDR, CDR2 SFDVKD.

This chain links TRBV5-1 with TRBJ2-1; D may be TRBD2 (6 bases). This CDR3 has 15 residues. V lost 3 bases, J lost 7 bases, and 17 bases lay in between. Looked up from germline, CDR1 is SGHRS and CDR2 is YFSETQ. The chain's CDR3 is CASSSRDSSGNEQFF. The CDR3 DNA sequence: TGCGCCAGCAGCTCCCGGGACTCGAGTGGGAATGAGCAGTTCTTC. Full variable domain (outside the CDR3, taken from reference TRBV5-1 and TRBJ2-1): KAGVTQTPRYLIKTRGQQVTLSCSPISGHRSVSWYQQTPGQGLQFLFEYFSETQRNKGNFPGRFSGRQFSNSRSEMNVSTLELGDSALYLCASSSRDSSGNEQFFGPGTRLTVL.

V gene TRBV20-1 combines with J gene TRBJ1-1, with a possible D match to TRBD1 (6 bases). In germline, CDR1 is DFQATT, CDR2 SNEGSKA (reference sequence). The V gene lost 6 bases and the J gene lost 2 bases, with 19 bases spanning the gap. The length of the CDR3 is 15 residues. CDR3 residues: CSARAIRDTNTEAFF. The CDR3 bases are TGCAGTGCACGGGCAATCCGGGACACCAACACTGAAGCTTTCTTT.

This clonotype appeared a few times. The CDR3 reads CASGWGTEQYF. In DNA form, the CDR3 reads TGTGCTAGTGGTTGGGGGACGGAGCAGTACTTC. The chain links TRBV12-5 to TRBJ2-7, with D perhaps TRBD1 or TRBD2 (5 bases each). The CDR3 has 11 amino acids. V lost 4 bases and J 7 bases, leaving 8 bases between the germline ends. Germline assignment: CDR1 LGHNT and CDR2 FRNRAP.

This clonotype was seen many times. This chain links TRBV20-1 with TRBJ1-1; D is unclear. The CDR3 runs to 11 residues. The germline V gene has CDR1 DFQATT and CDR2 SNEGSKA (reference sequence). V lost 2 bases, J lost 0 bases, and 1 base lay in between. CDR3 bases: TGCAGTGCTAGACTGAACACTGAAGCTTTCTTT. It specifies CSARLNTEAFF.

The rearrangement joins TRBV6-4 to TRBJ2-3; possibly TRBD2 for D (5 bases). The germline gives CDR1 MRHNA, CDR2 SNTAGT. The CDR3 covers 15 residues. V shed 2 bases and J shed 4 bases, with 13 bases lying between them. The CDR3 loop is CASSDEGGGSDTQYF. CDR3 sequence (DNA): TGTGCCAGCAGTGACGAGGGTGGAGGATCAGATACGCAGTATTTT.

The V call is TRBV7-2, the J call TRBJ1-2, with no clear D. The V end was cut by 2 bases, the J end by 1 base, with 17 bases between. In germline, CDR1 is SGHTA, CDR2 FQGNSA. The CDR3 sequence is 17 residues long. The CDR3 spells CASSLSTGLQSNYGYTF. CDR3 sequence (DNA): TGTGCCAGCAGCTTATCTACGGGTCTTCAGAGTAACTATGGCTACACCTTC.

This clonotype was seen repeatedly, ten times or more. The V gene is TRBV6-1, the J gene TRBJ2-7, with D unresolved. CDR1 and CDR2 from the germline V gene are MNHNS and SASEGT. V lost 1 base and J lost 3, with 7 bases in between. The CDR3 is made up of 13 amino acids. CDR3 coding DNA: TGTGCCAGCAGTGAAGTTGGGGTCTACGAGCAGTACTTC. It specifies CASSEVGVYEQYF.

This clonotype was picked up many times. The chain joins TRBV5-1 to TRBJ2-1; TRBD1 agrees at 8 bases. The length of the CDR3 is 13 residues. J gave up 6 bases and V 4 bases, and 3 bases lay outside the gene matches. Germline loops: CDR1 SGHRS, CDR2 YFSETQ. The CDR3, as DNA: TGCGCCAGCAGCCAAGACAGGGGCAATGAGCAGTTCTTC. It translates to CASSQDRGNEQFF. The whole variable domain, filled in from reference TRBV5-1 and TRBJ2-1, reads KAGVTQTPRYLIKTRGQQVTLSCSPISGHRSVSWYQQTPGQGLQFLFEYFSETQRNKGNFPGRFSGRQFSNSRSEMNVSTLELGDSALYLCASSQDRGNEQFFGPGTRLTVL.

The CDR3: CASSQEKGRGTEAFF. The CDR3 DNA follows: TGCGCCAGCAGCCAAGAGAAGGGAAGGGGAACTGAAGCTTTCTTT. V is TRBV4-3 and J is TRBJ1-1; D perhaps matches TRBD1 (5 bases). Germline CDR1 reads LGHNA; CDR2 reads YSLEER. Trimming took 0 bases from V and 5 from J, leaving 13 bases between them. The CDR3 is 15 amino acids.

The rearrangement links TRBV5-1 to TRBJ2-1; the match to TRBD2 covers 8 bases. CDR3 length: 16 amino acids. CDR1 and CDR2 from the germline V gene are SGHRS and YFSETQ. Trimming removed 4 bases from V and 6 bases from J; junction bases left unmatched: 12. Here the CDR3 reads CASSPSGTRRPNEQFF. In nucleotides, the CDR3 is TGCGCCAGCAGCCCCTCCGGGACTAGGCGACCCAATGAGCAGTTCTTC.

This clonotype was counted a few times. The chain has TRBV20-1 and TRBJ2-7; the D is unclear. The CDR3 loop spans 14 amino acids. The V and J ends lost 1 base and 2 bases respectively, with 12 bases between them. From germline, CDR1 is DFQATT and CDR2 SNEGSKA (reference sequence). The CDR3 nucleotides read TGCAGTGCTAGAGTCCGGCGGAACGCCTACGAGCAGTACTTC. Translation: CSARVRRNAYEQYF.

The chain combines TRBV24-1 with TRBJ1-5; a weak D match, TRBD1 (5 bases). The germline V and J ends were trimmed by 5 bases and 5 bases, with 9 bases remaining between them. Germline CDR1 and CDR2: KGHDR and SFDVKD. This CDR3 comprises 13 residues. CDR3 nucleotides: TGTGCCACCAGTGTGGGGCCCGATCAGCCCCAGCATTTT. Translating gives CATSVGPDQPQHF.

The genes are TRBV6-5 and TRBJ1-1, with D perhaps matching TRBD1 (5 bases). Trimming pared 6 bases from V and 6 bases from J, leaving 11 bases between. The CDR3 is 12 amino acids. Germline values: CDR1 MNHEY, CDR2 SVGAGI. The CDR3 DNA follows: TGTGCCAGCAGCAGCAGGGTGGCTGAAGCTTTCTTT. Translating gives CASSSRVAEAFF.

With regard to this clonotype: The junction departs from germline at one end; a sequencing error may be responsible. The chain uses TRBV20-1 and TRBJ2-3; D may match TRBD1 or TRBD2 (7 bases each). CDR1 and CDR2 (germline): DFQATT, SNEGSKA (reference sequence). The CDR3 runs to 12 residues. CDR3: CSANGGTDTRYF. The CDR3 DNA is TGCAGTGCTAACGGGGGGACAGATACGCGGTATTTT.

The chain couples TRBV12-3 or TRBV12-4 to TRBJ1-1; D ambiguous. With 2 bases removed from V and 7 bases from J, the gap between germline ends came to 8 bases. This CDR3 spans 12 amino acids. The CDR3 DNA is TGTGCCAGCAGTTTATGGTCCCATGAAGCTTTCTTT. Its protein product is CASSLWSHEAFF.

J is TRBJ2-3 and V is TRBV20-1; D unclear. V gave up 0 bases and J gave up 1 base, with 11 bases separating them. Germline V lookup: CDR1 DFQATT, CDR2 SNEGSKA (reference sequence). The CDR3 totals 15 residues. The CDR3 reads CSARDPYQGTDTQYF. CDR3 in DNA: TGCAGTGCTAGAGACCCGTACCAAGGCACAGATACGCAGTATTTT.

This clonotype has more than one count but fewer than ten. The gene calls are TRBV6-1 and TRBJ1-2; possibly TRBD1 for D (6 bases). Germline CDR1 and CDR2: MNHNS and SASEGT. CDR3 length equals 13 residues. The V end lost 4 bases, the J end lost 6 bases, and 12 bases lay between the germline ends. CDR3 nucleotide sequence: TGTGCCAGCAGTGCCCCGGGGGGCCATGGCTACACCTTC. Translating it yields CASSAPGGHGYTF.